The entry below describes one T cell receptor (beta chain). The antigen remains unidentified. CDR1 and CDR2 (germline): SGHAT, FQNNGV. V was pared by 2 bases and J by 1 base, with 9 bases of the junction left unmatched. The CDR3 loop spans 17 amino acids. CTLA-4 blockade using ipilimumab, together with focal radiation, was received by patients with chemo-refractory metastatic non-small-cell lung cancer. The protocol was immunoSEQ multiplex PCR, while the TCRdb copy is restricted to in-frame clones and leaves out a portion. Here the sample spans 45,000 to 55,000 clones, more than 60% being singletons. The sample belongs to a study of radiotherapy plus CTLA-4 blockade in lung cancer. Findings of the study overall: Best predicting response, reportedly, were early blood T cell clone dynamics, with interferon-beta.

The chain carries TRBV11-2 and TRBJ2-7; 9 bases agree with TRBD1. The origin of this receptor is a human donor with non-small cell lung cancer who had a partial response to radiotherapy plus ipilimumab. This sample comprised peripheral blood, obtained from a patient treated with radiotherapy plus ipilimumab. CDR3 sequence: CASSLISGTGTSYEQYF. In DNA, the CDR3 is TGTGCCAGCAGCTTAATTTCCGGGACAGGGACATCCTACGAGCAGTACTTC.